A single sample gave rise to the 15 T cell receptor beta chains below, sequenced in a study of blood T cell repertoires in COVID-19. Assay used: immunoSEQ multiplex PCR; TCRdb lists only in-frame clones, some missing. The sample holds 300,000 to 400,000 clones, roughly 85% seen once. Sequenced sample: PBMCs or T cells enriched from blood (not recorded which). The source is a woman aged 40 to 49 with acute COVID-19.

The rearrangement joins TRBV5-1 to TRBJ2-7; 7 nucleotides align to TRBD2. The V segment lost 2 bases and the J segment 5 bases; nucleotides outside the gene matches: 7. The germline gives CDR1 SGHRS, CDR2 YFSETQ. This CDR3 is built from 14 residues. In DNA form, the CDR3 reads TGCGCCAGCAGCTTAGCGCGGGAGTCCGACGAGCAGTACTTC. This translates into CASSLARESDEQYF.

This clone has a handful of counts. V and J are TRBV4-3 and TRBJ1-1; TRBD1 agrees at 7 bases. The CDR3 consists of 16 residues. The germline V gene has CDR1 LGHNA and CDR2 YSLEER. The V gene end was trimmed by 0 bases and the J gene end by 0 bases; junction bases not matched to a gene: 4. The CDR3 DNA reads TGCGCCAGCAGCCAAGAGTCCGGGACAGTGAACACTGAAGCTTTCTTT. Amino acids: CASSQESGTVNTEAFF.

The chain recombines TRBV12-3 or TRBV12-4 with TRBJ2-3; D may be TRBD1 (6 bases). Trimming took off 8 bases at V and 1 base at J, with 10 bases between the two ends. This CDR3 is 13 amino acids long. CDR3 in amino acids: CASRPGGTDTQYF. CDR3 bases: TGTGCCAGCCGTCCAGGGGGCACAGATACGCAGTATTTT.

This chain connects TRBV11-2 to TRBJ2-5; the match to TRBD1 covers 9 bases. Germline values: CDR1 SGHAT, CDR2 FQNNGV. There are 14 residues in the CDR3. V shed 4 bases and J 7 bases; nucleotides not matched to a gene: 7. DNA of the CDR3: TGTGCCAGCAGCTCACCGGGACAGGGTTGGACCCAGTACTTC. Translated: CASSSPGQGWTQYF. Drawing the rest from reference TRBV11-2 and TRBJ2-5, the complete variable domain is EAGVAQSPRYKIIEKRQSVAFWCNPISGHATLYWYQQILGQGPKLLIQFQNNGVVDDSQLPKDRFSAERLKGVDSTLKIQPAKLEDSAVYLCASSSPGQGWTQYFGPGTRLLVL.

CDR3 amino acids: CASTAGANTEAFF. The CDR3 nucleotides read TGTGCCAGCACAGCAGGGGCTAACACTGAAGCTTTCTTT. The chain couples TRBV2 to TRBJ1-1, with a possible D match to TRBD1 (6 bases). Trimming pared 7 bases from V and 2 bases from J, leaving 11 bases between. Germline values: CDR1 SNHLY, CDR2 FYNNEI. The CDR3 length is 13 residues.

The gene calls are TRBV13 and TRBJ1-2; D is undetermined. Trimming took off 5 bases at V and 4 bases at J, with 8 bases between the two ends. Germline V gene sequence: CDR1 PRHDT, CDR2 FYEKMQ (reference sequence). The CDR3 consists of 12 residues. The DNA for the CDR3 is TGTGCCAGCAGCCTTAACAGCTATGGCTACACCTTC. This translates into CASSLNSYGYTF.

The rearrangement joins TRBV4-2 to TRBJ2-5; D ambiguous. Looked up from germline, CDR1 is LGHNA and CDR2 is YNFKEQ. V was clipped by 1 base and J by 2 bases, with 8 bases between them. There are 14 residues in the CDR3. The CDR3 loop is CASSQGSAQETQYF. CDR3 bases: TGTGCCAGCAGCCAAGGCTCTGCGCAAGAGACCCAGTACTTC.

The rearrangement joins TRBV7-9 to TRBJ1-4; 8 bases fit TRBD1. The CDR3 runs to 17 residues. Germline lookup yields CDR1 SEHNR and CDR2 FQNEAQ (reference sequence). V lost 1 base, J lost 7 bases, and 11 bases stayed unmatched. CDR3 in amino acids: CASSLVVRTGSAEKLFF. The CDR3 nucleotides are TGTGCCAGCAGCTTAGTCGTACGGACAGGGTCGGCTGAAAAACTGTTTTTT.

The sample holds one count of this clone. V is TRBV7-2 and J is TRBJ1-2; 8 bases are shared with TRBD1. Germline CDR1 and CDR2: SGHTA and FQGNSA. The CDR3 totals 14 residues. Unmatched junction bases numbered 6, after V lost 5 bases and J lost 4 bases. The chain's CDR3 is CASSANRGSYGYTF. CDR3 coding DNA: TGTGCCAGCAGCGCTAACAGGGGGAGCTATGGCTACACCTTC.

The chain employs TRBV11-3 and TRBJ2-3; D is possibly TRBD1 (6 bases). Germline CDR1 and CDR2: SGHNT and YENEEA. The CDR3 extends over 16 amino acids. Trimming shortened V by 1 base and J by 2 bases, and 13 bases separated the two germline ends. Written as DNA, the CDR3 is TGTGCCAGCAGCTTAGGAACAGGGACGCTCACAGATACGCAGTATTTT. Translating it yields CASSLGTGTLTDTQYF.

The chain carries TRBV7-6 and TRBJ1-5, with D unresolved. V was trimmed by 5 bases and J by 0 bases, leaving 11 bases between them. The CDR3 runs 15 residues. Germline CDR1 is SGHVS and CDR2 is FNYEAQ. For the CDR3, the DNA is TGTGCCAGCAGCGGGTCAGGCTATAGCAATCAGCCCCAGCATTTT. Translating gives CASSGSGYSNQPQHF.

This rearrangement joins TRBV20-1 to TRBJ1-1; 7 bases fit TRBD1. Looked up from germline, CDR1 is DFQATT and CDR2 is SNEGSKA (reference sequence). CDR3 size: 14 residues. V lost 3 bases and J lost 0; bases outside the gene matches: 4. The CDR3 DNA reads as TGCAGTGCTAGTAAGGGGGCTCTGAACACTGAAGCTTTCTTT. Translation: CSASKGALNTEAFF.

The rearrangement links TRBV11-2 to TRBJ1-2, with D possibly TRBD1 on 5 matching bases. The CDR3 runs 17 residues. CDR1 and CDR2 (germline): SGHAT, FQNNGV. Deletions cut 2 bases from V and 0 bases from J, with 16 bases between. The CDR3 region is CASSLSGGKNSNYGYTF. The CDR3 region has the DNA TGTGCCAGCAGCTTATCCGGGGGGAAGAATTCTAACTATGGCTACACCTTC. The complete variable domain, with remaining parts taken from reference TRBV11-2 and TRBJ1-2, reads EAGVAQSPRYKIIEKRQSVAFWCNPISGHATLYWYQQILGQGPKLLIQFQNNGVVDDSQLPKDRFSAERLKGVDSTLKIQPAKLEDSAVYLCASSLSGGKNSNYGYTFGSGTRLTVV.

The chain employs TRBV9 and TRBJ1-2; 8 nucleotides align to TRBD1. The CDR3 is 14 residues long. Trimming cost V 0 bases and J 4 bases; bases outside gene matches: 2. Germline V CDR1 and CDR2: SGDLS, YYNGEE. CDR3 sequence (DNA): TGTGCCAGCAGCGTAGGGGACAGGCTCTATGGCTACACCTTC. This sequence encodes CASSVGDRLYGYTF.

The gene calls are TRBV28 and TRBJ2-7; perhaps TRBD2 as D (6 bases). Germline assignment: CDR1 MDHEN and CDR2 SYDVKM. Trimming removed 6 bases at V and 5 bases at J, with 14 bases between. The CDR3 has 13 amino acids. CDR3 nucleotides: TGTGCCAGCAGGGAGGGTGGATCTCACGAGCAGTACTTC. Its protein product is CASREGGSHEQYF.